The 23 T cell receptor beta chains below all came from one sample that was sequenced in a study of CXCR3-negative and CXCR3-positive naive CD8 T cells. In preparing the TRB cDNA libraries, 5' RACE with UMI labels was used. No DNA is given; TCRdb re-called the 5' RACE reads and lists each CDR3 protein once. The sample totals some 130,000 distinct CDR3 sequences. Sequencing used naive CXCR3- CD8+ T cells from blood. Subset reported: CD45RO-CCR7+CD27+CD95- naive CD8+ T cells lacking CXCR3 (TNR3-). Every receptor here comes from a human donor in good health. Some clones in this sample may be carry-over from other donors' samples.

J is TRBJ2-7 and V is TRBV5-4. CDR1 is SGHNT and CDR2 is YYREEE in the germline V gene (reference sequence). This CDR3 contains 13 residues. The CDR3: CASSLDRTYEQYF.

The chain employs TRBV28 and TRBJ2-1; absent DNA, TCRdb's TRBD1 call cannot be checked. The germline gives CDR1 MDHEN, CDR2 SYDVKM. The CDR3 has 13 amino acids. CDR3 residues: CASSLQGGGEQFF.

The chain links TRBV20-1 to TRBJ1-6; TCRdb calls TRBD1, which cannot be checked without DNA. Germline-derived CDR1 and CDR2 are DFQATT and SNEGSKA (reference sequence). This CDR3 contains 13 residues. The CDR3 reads CSATDSLGSPLHF.

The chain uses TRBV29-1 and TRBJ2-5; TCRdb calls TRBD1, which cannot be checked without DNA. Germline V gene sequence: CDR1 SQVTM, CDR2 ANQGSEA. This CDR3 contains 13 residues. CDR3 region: CSVSRDIQETQYF. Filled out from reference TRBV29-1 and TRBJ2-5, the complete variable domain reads SAVISQKPSRDICQRGTSLTIQCQVDSQVTMMFWYRQQPGQSLTLIATANQGSEATYESGFVIDKFPISRPNLTFSTLTVSNMSPEDSSIYLCSVSRDIQETQYFGPGTRLLVL.

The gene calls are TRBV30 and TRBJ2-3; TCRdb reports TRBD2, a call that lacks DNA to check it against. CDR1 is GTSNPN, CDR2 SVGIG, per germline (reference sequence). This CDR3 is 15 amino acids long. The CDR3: CAWGLAGTLSDTQYF.

The CDR3 sequence: CASSTRGLAGLNTQYF. The chain recombines TRBV7-6 with TRBJ2-3; without DNA, the TCRdb call of TRBD2 cannot be checked. The CDR3 is 16 amino acids. CDR1 is SGHVS and CDR2 is FNYEAQ in the germline V gene.

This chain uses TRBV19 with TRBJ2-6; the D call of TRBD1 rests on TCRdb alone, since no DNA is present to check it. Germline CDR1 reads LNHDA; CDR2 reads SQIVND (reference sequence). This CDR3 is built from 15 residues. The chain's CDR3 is CASSISPAGANVLTF.

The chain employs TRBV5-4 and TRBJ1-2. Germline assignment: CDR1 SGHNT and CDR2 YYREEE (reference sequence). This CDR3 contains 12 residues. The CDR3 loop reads CASSLSNYGYTF.

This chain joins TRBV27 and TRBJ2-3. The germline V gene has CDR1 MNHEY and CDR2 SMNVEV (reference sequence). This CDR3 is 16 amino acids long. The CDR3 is CASSLGTIPSTDTQYF.

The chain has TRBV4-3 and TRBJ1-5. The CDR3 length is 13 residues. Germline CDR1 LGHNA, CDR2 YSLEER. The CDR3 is CASSQVLGRTQHF.

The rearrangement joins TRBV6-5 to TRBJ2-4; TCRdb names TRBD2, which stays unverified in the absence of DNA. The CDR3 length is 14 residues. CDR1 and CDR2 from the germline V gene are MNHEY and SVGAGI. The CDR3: CASSTSGGRNIQYF.

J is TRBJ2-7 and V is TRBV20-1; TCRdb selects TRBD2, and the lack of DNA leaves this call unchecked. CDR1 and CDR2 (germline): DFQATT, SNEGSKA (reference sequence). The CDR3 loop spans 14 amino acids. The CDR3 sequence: CSASLAGESYEQYF.

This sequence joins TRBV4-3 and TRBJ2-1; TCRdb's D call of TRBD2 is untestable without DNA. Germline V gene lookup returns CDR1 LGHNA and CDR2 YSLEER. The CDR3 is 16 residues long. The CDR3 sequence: CASSPSGYNSYNEQFF.

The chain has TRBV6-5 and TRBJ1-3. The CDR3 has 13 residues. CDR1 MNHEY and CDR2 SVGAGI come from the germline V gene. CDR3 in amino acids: CASSSDGGNTIYF.

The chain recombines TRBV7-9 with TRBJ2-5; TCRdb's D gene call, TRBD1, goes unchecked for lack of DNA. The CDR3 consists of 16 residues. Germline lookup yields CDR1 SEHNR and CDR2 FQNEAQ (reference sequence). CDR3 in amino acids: CASSLALRRQAETQYF.

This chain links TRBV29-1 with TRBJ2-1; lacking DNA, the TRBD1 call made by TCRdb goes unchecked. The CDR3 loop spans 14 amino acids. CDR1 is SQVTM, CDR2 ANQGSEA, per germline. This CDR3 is CSVDGTGLYNEQFF.

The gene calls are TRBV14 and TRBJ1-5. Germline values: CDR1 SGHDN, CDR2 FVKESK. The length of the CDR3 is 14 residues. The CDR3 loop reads CAPWGRAFVWPQHF.

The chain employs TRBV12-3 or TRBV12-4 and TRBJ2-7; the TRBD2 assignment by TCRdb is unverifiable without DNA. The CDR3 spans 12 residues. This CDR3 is CASSLGGFEQYF.

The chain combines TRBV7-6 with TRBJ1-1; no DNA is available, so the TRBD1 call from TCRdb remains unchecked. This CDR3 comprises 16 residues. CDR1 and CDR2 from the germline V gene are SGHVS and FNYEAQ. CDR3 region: CASSLARDTQNTEAFF.

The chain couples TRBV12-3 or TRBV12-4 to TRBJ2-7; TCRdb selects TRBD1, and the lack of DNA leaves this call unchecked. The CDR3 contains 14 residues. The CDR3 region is CASSNRDSPSEQYF.

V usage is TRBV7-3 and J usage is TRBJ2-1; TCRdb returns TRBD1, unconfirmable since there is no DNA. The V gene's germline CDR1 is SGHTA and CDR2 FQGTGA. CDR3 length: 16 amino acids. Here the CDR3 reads CASSSMGGTMDNEQFF. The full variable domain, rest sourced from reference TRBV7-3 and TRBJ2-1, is GAGVSQTPSNKVTEKGKYVELRCDPISGHTALYWYRQSLGQGPEFLIYFQGTGAADDSGLPNDRFFAVRPEGSVSTLKIQRTERGDSAVYLCASSSMGGTMDNEQFFGPGTRLTVL.

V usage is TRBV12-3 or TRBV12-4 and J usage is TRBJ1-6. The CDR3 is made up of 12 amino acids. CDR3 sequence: CASTLEDSPLHF.

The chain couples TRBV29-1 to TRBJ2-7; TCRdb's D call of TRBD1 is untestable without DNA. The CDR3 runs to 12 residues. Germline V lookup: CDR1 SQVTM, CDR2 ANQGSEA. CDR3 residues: CSARGGSYEQYF.